Described below is a single T cell receptor (beta chain) sequence and its context. Its antigen is unknown. This sample stems from a study of T cell responses to AZD1222 COVID-19 vaccine. Study-level findings and limits: Researchers report vaccine-associated CD4 TCRs spanning spike, with dominance at 160-218 and 743-854. Repertoires were obtained only post-peak T cell response. Receipt of two AZD1222 doses was followed by a rise in Spike-specific TCR breadth and depth. Epitopes outside B.1.351 and B.1.1.7 mutated regions reportedly drew nearly half of spike TCRs.

The CDR3 runs 13 residues. V gave up 3 bases and J gave up 2 bases, with 6 bases separating them. The germline gives CDR1 MDHEN, CDR2 SYDVKM. The repertoire was sequenced with immunoSEQ multiplex PCR; TCRdb's copy has only in-frame clones and lacks some. The sample holds roughly 150,000 clones, roughly 93% seen once. The source material was peripheral blood, sampled on day 0 of AZD1222 vaccination. The chain carries TRBV28 and TRBJ2-3; D unresolved. The sequence was obtained from an adult in good health. The CDR3 nucleotides are TGTGCCAGCAGTTTGGGCTACACAGATACGCAGTATTTT. It is translated as CASSLGYTDTQYF.